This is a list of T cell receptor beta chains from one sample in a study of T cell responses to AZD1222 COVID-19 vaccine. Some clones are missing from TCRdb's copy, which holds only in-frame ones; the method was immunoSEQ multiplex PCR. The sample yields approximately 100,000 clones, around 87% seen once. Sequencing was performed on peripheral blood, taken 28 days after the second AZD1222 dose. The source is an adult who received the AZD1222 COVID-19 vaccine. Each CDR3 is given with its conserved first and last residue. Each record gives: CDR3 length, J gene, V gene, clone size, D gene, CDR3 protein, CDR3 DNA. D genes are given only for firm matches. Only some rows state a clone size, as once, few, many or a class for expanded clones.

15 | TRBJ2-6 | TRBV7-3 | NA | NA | CASSLETAGANVLTF | TGTGCCAGCAGCTTAGAAACAGCTGGGGCCAACGTCCTGACTTTC
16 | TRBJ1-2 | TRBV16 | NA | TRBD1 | CASSPHEGQGAHGYTF | TGTGCCAGCAGCCCCCATGAAGGACAGGGGGCGCATGGCTACACCTTC
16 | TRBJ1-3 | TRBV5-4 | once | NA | CASSLGRGGTGNTIYF | TGTGCCAGCAGCTTAGGCCGGGGGGGCACTGGAAACACCATATATTTT
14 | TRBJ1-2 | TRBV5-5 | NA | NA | CASSLVTGPYGYTF | TGTGCCAGCAGCTTGGTCACAGGACCCTATGGCTACACCTTC
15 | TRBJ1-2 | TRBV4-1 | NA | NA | CASSQGTVQEYGYTF | TGCGCCAGCAGCCAAGGGACAGTCCAGGAGTATGGCTACACCTTC
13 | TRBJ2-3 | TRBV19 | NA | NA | CASGHTITDTQYF | TGTGCGAGTGGACATACCATCACAGATACGCAGTATTTT
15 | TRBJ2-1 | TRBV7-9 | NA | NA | CASSALGGPYNEQFF | TGTGCCAGCAGCGCCTTGGGGGGGCCGTACAATGAGCAGTTCTTC
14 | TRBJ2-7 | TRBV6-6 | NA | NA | CASSYSGVPYEQYF | TGTGCCAGCAGTTACTCCGGGGTCCCCTACGAGCAGTACTTC
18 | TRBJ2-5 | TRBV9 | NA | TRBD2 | CASSSRTSGGAFGETQYF | TGTGCCAGCAGCTCGAGGACTAGCGGGGGGGCCTTCGGAGAGACCCAGTACTTC
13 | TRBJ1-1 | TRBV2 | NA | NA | CASMWSGISEAFF | TGTGCCAGCATGTGGTCGGGGATATCTGAAGCTTTCTTT
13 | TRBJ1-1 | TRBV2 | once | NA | CASSVNENTEAFF | TGTGCCAGCAGTGTCAATGAGAACACTGAAGCTTTCTTT
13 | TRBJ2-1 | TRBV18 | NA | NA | CASSPQEINEQFF | TGTGCCAGCTCACCACAGGAGATCAATGAGCAGTTCTTC
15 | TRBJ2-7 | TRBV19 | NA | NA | CASSSPGRSFYEQYF | TGTGCCAGTAGTAGTCCGGGACGGAGCTTCTACGAGCAGTACTTC
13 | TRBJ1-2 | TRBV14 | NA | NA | CASSPGRGDGYTF | TGTGCCAGCAGCCCGGGAAGAGGGGATGGCTACACCTTC
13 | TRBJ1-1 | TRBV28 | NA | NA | CASNTQGNTEAFF | TGTGCCAGCAACACACAGGGAAACACTGAAGCTTTCTTT
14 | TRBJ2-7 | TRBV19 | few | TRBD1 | CASSIGQGAYEQYF | TGTGCCAGTAGTATAGGACAGGGCGCCTACGAGCAGTACTTC
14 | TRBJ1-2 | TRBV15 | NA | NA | CATSREVKKGGYTF | TGTGCCACCAGCAGAGAGGTGAAGAAGGGTGGCTACACCTTC
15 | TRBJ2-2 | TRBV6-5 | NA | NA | CASSRQRGRTGELFF | TGTGCCAGCAGTCGCCAAAGGGGGAGGACCGGGGAGCTGTTTTTT
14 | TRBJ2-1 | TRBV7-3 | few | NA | CASSLGQASSEQFF | TGTGCCAGCAGCTTAGGGCAGGCTTCCAGTGAGCAGTTCTTC
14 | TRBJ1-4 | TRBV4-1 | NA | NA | CASSQTATNEKLFF | TGCGCCAGCAGCCAAACAGCAACTAATGAAAAACTGTTTTTT
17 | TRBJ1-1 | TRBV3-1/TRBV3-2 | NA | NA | CASSQNGTVRMNTEAFF | TGTGCCAGCAGCCAAAACGGGACTGTGAGAATGAACACTGAAGCTTTCTTT
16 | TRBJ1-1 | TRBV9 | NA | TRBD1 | CASSAGTGGENTEAFF | TGTGCCAGCAGCGCCGGGACAGGGGGAGAAAACACTGAAGCTTTCTTT
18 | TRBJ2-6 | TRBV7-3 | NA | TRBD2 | CASSAPLGGRYGANVLTF | TGTGCCAGCAGCGCCCCCTTGGGCGGGAGGTACGGGGCCAACGTCCTGACTTTC
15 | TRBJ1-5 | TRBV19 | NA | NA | CASTLDRRPRQPQHF | TGTGCCAGTACCCTTGACAGGCGGCCACGACAGCCCCAGCATTTT
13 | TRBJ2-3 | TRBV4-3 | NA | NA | CASSQDQASSWYF | TGCGCCAGCAGCCAAGATCAAGCCAGTTCGTGGTATTTT
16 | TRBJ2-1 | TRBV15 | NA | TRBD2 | CATSREGAGAYNEQFF | TGTGCCACCAGCAGAGAGGGAGCGGGGGCATACAATGAGCAGTTCTTC
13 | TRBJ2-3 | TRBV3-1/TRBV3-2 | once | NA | CASGGASTDTQYF | TGTGCCAGCGGCGGGGCTAGCACAGATACGCAGTATTTT
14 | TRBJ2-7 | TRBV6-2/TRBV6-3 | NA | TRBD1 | CASSYGPGGLEQYF | TGTGCCAGCAGTTACGGCCCAGGGGGCCTCGAGCAGTACTTC
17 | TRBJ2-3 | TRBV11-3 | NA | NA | CASSFPPPGKSADTQYF | TGTGCCAGCAGCTTCCCGCCCCCCGGGAAAAGCGCAGATACGCAGTATTTT
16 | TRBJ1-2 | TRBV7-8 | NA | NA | CASSLFLGQVDYGYTF | TGTGCCAGCAGCCTTTTTTTGGGGCAGGTGGACTATGGCTACACCTTC
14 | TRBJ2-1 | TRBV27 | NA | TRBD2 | CASSQREGRDEQFF | TGTGCCAGCAGTCAGCGGGAGGGCCGAGATGAGCAGTTCTTC
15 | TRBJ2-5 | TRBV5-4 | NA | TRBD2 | CASSLASGSVETQYF | TGTGCCAGCAGCTTGGCTAGCGGGAGTGTGGAGACCCAGTACTTC
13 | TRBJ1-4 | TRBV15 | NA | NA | CATSRDVGEKLFF | TGTGCCACCAGCAGAGATGTGGGGGAAAAACTGTTTTTT
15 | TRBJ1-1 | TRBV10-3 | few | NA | CASRALDSMNTEAFF | TGTGCCAGCCGCGCCCTCGACAGCATGAACACTGAAGCTTTCTTT
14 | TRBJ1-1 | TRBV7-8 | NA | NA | CASSPEGSGTEAFF | TGTGCCAGCAGCCCGGAGGGGTCTGGTACTGAAGCTTTCTTT
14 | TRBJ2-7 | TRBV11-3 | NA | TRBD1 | CASSDPGQVSEQYF | TGTGCCAGCAGCGACCCGGGACAGGTCTCTGAGCAGTACTTC
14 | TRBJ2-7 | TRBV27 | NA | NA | CASSFGGVGSEQYF | TGTGCCAGCAGTTTTGGAGGCGTCGGATCCGAGCAGTACTTC
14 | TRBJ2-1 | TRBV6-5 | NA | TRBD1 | CASKGGTGYNEQFF | TGTGCCAGCAAAGGGGGGACAGGGTACAATGAGCAGTTCTTC
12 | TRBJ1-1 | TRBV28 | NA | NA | CASSLQGTEAFF | TGTGCCAGCAGTTTGCAAGGGACTGAAGCTTTCTTT
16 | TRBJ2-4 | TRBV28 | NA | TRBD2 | CASSLSGRGPKNIQYF | TGTGCCAGCAGTTTATCGGGGAGGGGTCCCAAAAACATTCAGTACTTC
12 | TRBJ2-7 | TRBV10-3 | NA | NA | CAISEADYEQYF | TGTGCCATCAGTGAGGCAGACTACGAGCAGTACTTC
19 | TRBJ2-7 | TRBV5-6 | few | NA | CASRRVGLTPDIETYEQYF | TGTGCCAGCAGACGGGTCGGACTTACACCCGACATAGAAACCTACGAGCAGTACTTC
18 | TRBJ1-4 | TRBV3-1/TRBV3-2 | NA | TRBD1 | CASRRRQGGRAEEEKLFF | TGTGCCAGCAGACGCAGACAGGGTGGAAGAGCGGAGGAAGAAAAACTGTTTTTT
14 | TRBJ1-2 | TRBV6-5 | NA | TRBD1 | CASSHRGRDYGYTF | TGTGCCAGCTCTCACAGGGGGCGCGACTATGGCTACACCTTC
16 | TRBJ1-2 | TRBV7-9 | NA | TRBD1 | CASSLTRRQGAGGYTF | TGTGCCAGCAGCTTGACGCGGAGACAGGGGGCGGGTGGCTACACCTTC
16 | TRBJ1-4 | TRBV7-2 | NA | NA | CASSPPLSGGLKKLFF | TGTGCCAGCAGCCCCCCGCTAAGTGGAGGCTTGAAAAAACTGTTTTTT